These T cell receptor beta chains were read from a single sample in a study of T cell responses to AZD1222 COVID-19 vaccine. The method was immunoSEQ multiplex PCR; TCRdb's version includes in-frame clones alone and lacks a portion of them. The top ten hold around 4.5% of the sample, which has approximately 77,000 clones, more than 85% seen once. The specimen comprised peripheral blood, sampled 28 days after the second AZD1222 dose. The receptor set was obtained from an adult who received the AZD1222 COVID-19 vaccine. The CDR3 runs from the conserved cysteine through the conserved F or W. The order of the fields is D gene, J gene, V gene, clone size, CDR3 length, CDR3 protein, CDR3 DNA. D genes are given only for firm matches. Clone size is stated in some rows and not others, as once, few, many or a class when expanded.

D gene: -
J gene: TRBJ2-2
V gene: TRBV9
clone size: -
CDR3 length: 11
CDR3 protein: CASSSTGELFF
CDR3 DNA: TGTGCCAGCAGCTCGACCGGGGAGCTGTTTTTT

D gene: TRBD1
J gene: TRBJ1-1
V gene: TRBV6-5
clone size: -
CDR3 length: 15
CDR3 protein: CATQASQGAGTEAFF
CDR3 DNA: TGTGCCACCCAAGCCTCCCAGGGGGCTGGCACTGAAGCTTTCTTT

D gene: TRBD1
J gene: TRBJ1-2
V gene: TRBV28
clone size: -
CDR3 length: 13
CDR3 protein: CASSPGQSYGYTF
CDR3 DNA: TGTGCCAGCAGTCCGGGACAGAGCTATGGCTACACCTTC

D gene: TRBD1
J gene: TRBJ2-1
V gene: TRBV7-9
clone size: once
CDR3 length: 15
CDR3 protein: CASSLVQGAVNEQFF
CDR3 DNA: TGTGCCAGCAGCTTAGTACAGGGGGCGGTCAATGAGCAGTTCTTC

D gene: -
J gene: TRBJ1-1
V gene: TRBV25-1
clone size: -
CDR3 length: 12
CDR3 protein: CASSRGFTEAFF
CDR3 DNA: TGTGCCAGCAGCCGAGGGTTCACTGAAGCTTTCTTT

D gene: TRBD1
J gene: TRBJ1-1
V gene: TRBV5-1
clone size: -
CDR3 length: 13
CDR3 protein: CASSLGQGGEAFF
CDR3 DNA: TGCGCCAGCAGCCTGGGACAGGGGGGTGAAGCTTTCTTT

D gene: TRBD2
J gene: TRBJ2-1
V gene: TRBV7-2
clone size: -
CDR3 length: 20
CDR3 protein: CASSLAGREGLGTPYNEQFF
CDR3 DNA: TGTGCCAGCAGCTTAGCGGGGCGGGAGGGCCTAGGGACCCCCTACAATGAGCAGTTCTTC

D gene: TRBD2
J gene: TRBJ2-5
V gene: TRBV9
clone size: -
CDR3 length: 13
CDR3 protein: CASSTGLAETQYF
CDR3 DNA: TGTGCCAGCAGCACAGGACTAGCAGAGACCCAGTACTTC

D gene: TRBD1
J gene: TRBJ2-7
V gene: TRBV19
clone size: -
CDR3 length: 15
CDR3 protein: CASSIGQGGSYEQYF
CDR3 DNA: TGTGCCAGTAGTATTGGACAGGGAGGCTCCTACGAGCAGTACTTC

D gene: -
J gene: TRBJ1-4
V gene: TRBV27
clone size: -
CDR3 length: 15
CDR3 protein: CASSLLRGSNEKLFF
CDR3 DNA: TGTGCCAGCAGTTTATTGAGAGGGAGTAATGAAAAACTGTTTTTT

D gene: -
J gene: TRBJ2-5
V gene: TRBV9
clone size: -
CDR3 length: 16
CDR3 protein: CASSVGSSAFLETQYF
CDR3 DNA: TGTGCCAGCAGCGTAGGCTCTAGCGCCTTCCTAGAGACCCAGTACTTC

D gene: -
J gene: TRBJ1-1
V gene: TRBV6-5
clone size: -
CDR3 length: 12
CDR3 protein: CASSSPNTEAFF
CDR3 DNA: TGTGCCAGCAGTTCCCCCAACACTGAAGCTTTCTTT

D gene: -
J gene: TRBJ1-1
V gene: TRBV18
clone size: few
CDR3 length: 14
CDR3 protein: CASSPQGGNTEAFF
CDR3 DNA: TGTGCCAGCTCACCACAAGGCGGGAACACTGAAGCTTTCTTT

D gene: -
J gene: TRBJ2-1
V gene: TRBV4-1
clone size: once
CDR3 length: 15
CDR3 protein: CASSQDTGTYNEQFF
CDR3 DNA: TGCGCCAGCAGCCAAGATACGGGAACCTACAATGAGCAGTTCTTC

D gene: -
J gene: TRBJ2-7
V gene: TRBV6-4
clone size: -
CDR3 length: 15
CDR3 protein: CASSALPGKYYEQYF
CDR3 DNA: TGTGCCAGCAGTGCCCTACCCGGGAAGTACTACGAGCAGTACTTC

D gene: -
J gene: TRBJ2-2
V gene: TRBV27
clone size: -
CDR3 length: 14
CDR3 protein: CASSFGRNTGELFF
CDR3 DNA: TGTGCCAGCAGTTTCGGCCGGAACACCGGGGAGCTGTTTTTT

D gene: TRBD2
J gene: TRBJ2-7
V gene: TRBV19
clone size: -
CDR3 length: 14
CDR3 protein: CASSIGSSGTEQYF
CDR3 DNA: TGTGCCAGTAGTATAGGAAGTAGCGGGACGGAGCAGTACTTC

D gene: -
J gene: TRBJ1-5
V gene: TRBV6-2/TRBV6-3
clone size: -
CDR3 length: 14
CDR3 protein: CASSYKGLVQPQHF
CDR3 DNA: TGTGCCAGCAGTTACAAGGGGTTGGTGCAGCCCCAGCATTTT

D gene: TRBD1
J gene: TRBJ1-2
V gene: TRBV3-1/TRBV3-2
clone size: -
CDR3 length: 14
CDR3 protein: CASSRTDRRPVGTF
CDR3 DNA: TGTGCCAGCAGCCGGACGGACAGGCGCCCTGTAGGCACCTTC

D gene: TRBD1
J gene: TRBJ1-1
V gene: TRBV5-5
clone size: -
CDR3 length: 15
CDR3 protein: CASSSRTGRNTEAFF
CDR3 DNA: TGTGCCAGCAGCTCTCGGACAGGGAGGAACACTGAAGCTTTCTTT

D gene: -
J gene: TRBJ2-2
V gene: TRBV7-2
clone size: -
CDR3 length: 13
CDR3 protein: CASRERGSGELFF
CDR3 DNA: TGTGCCAGCAGGGAGAGGGGGTCCGGGGAGCTGTTTTTT

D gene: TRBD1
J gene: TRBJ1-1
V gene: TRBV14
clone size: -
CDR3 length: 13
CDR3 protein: CASSLTGGTEAFF
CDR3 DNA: TGTGCCAGCAGTCTTACAGGGGGCACTGAAGCTTTCTTT

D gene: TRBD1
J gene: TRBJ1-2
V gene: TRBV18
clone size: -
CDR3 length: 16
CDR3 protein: CASSPLQGANNYGYTF
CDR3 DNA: TGTGCCAGCTCACCACTACAGGGGGCAAACAACTATGGCTACACCTTC